This T cell receptor beta chain is drawn from a study of shared clonotypes between healthy human individuals. General study points: Sharing across a handful of donors was seen in 4% to 6.5% of naive CD4 clonotypes. Few donors restricted represented genetic and exposure-history diversity.

A word on this clone: What it binds is not known. The sample contains more than one DNA sequence encoding this CDR3.

Produced via immunoSEQ multiplex PCR; TCRdb's table is partial and in-frame only. The profile covers some 1 million clones, with around 76% appearing a single time and 1.4% taken by the ten largest. V was clipped by 1 base and J by 1 base, with 8 bases between them. The CDR3 sequence is 14 residues long. CDR1 SEHNR and CDR2 FQNEAQ come from the germline V gene (reference sequence). The V and J genes are TRBV7-9 and TRBJ2-7; either TRBD1 or TRBD2 may supply D (6 bases each). This clonotype originated in a man in his late teens or twenties in good health. Specimen: memory CD4+ T cells sorted from blood. Subset reported: CD45RA-negative fraction. DNA of the CDR3: TGTGCCAGCAGCTTAGGGGGGGCATCCTACGAGCAGTACTTC. Translation gives CASSLGGASYEQYF.